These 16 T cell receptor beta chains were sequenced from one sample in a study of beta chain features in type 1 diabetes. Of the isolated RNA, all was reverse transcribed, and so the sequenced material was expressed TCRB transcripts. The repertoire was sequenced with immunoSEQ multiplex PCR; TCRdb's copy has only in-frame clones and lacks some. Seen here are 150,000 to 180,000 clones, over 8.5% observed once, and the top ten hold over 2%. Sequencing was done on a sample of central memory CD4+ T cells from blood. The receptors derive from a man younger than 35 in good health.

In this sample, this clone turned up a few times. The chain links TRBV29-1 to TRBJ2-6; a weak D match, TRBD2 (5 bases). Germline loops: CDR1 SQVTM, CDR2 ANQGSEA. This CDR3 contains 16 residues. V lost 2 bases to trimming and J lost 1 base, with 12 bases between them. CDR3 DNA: TGCAGCGTTGAAACTAGTACGGGTTCTGGGGCCAACGTCCTGACTTTC. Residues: CSVETSTGSGANVLTF.

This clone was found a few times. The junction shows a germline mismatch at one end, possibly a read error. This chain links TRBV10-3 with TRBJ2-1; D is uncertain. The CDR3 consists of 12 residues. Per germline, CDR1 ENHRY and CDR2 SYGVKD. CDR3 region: CASSYNSNEQFF. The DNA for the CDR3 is TGTGCCAGCAGTTACAATAGCAATGAGCAGTTCTTC.

DNA for the CDR3: TGCGCCAGCAGCTTAGGGGCGCAGGGGCGCGGAGAGACCCAGTACTTC. This encodes CASSLGAQGRGETQYF. V and J are TRBV5-1 and TRBJ2-5, with TRBD1 as a possible D gene (6 bases). CDR1 SGHRS and CDR2 YFSETQ come from the germline V gene. V shed 2 bases and J shed 4 bases, with 18 bases lying between them. This CDR3 has 16 amino acids.

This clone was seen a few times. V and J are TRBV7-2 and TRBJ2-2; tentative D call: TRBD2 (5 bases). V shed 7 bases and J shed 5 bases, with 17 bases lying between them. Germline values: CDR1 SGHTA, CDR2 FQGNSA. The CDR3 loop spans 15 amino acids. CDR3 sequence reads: CASNQLRRTTGELFF. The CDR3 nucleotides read TGTGCCAGCAACCAGCTACGGAGGACTACCGGGGAGCTGTTTTTT.

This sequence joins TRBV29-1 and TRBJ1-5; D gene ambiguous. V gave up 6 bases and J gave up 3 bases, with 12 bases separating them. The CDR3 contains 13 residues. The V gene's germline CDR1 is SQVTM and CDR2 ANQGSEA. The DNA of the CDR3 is TGCAGCGTGGTCCCGGGCCTCAATCAGCCCCAGCATTTT. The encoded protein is CSVVPGLNQPQHF.

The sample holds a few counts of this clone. CDR3 sequence reads: CASSFRDWDHEQYF. CDR3 nucleotide sequence: TGTGCCAGCAGTTTCCGGGACTGGGACCACGAGCAGTACTTC. V gene TRBV28 combines with J gene TRBJ2-7, with D perhaps TRBD2 (6 bases). This CDR3 has 14 amino acids. Germline V CDR1 and CDR2: MDHEN, SYDVKM. V was clipped by 3 bases and J by 5 bases, with 14 bases between them.

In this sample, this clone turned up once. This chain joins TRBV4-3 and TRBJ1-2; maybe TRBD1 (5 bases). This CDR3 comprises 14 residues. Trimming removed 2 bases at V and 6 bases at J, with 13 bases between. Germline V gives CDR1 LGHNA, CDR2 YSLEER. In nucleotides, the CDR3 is TGCGCCAGCAGCCAATTTGGTAGGGGCAATGGCTACACCTTC. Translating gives CASSQFGRGNGYTF.

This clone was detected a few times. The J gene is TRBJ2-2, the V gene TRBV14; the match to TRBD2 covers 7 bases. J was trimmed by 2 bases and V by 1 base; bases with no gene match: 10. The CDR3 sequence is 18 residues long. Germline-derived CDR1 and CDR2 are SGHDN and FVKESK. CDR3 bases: TGTGCCAGCAGCCAAGTACGCGGGACTACCCTAAACACCGGGGAGCTGTTTTTT. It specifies CASSQVRGTTLNTGELFF.

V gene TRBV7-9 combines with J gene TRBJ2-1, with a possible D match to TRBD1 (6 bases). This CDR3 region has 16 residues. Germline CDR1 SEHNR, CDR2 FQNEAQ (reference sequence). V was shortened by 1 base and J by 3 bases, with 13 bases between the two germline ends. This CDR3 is CASSLETDSHYNEQFF. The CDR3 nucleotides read TGTGCCAGCAGCTTAGAGACGGACAGCCACTACAATGAGCAGTTCTTC.

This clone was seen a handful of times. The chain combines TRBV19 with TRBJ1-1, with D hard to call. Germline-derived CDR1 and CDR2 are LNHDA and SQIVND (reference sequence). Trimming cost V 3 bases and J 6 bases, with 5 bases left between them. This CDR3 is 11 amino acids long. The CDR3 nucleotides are TGTGCCAGTAGTATGTGGGCTGAAGCTTTCTTT. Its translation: CASSMWAEAFF.

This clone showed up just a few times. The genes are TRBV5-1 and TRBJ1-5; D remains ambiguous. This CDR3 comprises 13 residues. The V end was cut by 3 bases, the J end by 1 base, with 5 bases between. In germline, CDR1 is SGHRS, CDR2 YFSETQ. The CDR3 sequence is CASSSDSNQPQHF. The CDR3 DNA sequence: TGCGCCAGCAGCTCCGACAGCAATCAGCCCCAGCATTTT.

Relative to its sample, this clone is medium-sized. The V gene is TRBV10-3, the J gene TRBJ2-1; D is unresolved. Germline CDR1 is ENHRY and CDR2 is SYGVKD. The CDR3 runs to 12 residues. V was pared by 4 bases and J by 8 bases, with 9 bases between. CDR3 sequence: CAISAAGYEQFF. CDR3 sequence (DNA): TGTGCCATCAGTGCGGCTGGGTATGAGCAGTTCTTC.

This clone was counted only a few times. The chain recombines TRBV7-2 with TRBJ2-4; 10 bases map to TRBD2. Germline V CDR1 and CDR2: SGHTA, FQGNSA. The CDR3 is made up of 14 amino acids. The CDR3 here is CSSAGGPAKNIQYF. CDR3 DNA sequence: TGTTCGTCAGCGGGAGGGCCTGCCAAAAACATTCAGTACTTC.

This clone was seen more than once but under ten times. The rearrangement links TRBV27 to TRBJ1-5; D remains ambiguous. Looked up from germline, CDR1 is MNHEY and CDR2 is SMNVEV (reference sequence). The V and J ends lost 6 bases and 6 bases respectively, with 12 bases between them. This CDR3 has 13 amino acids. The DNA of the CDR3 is TGTGCCAGCAGGGGGAATCGAGTTCAGCCCCAGCATTTT. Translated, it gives CASRGNRVQPQHF.

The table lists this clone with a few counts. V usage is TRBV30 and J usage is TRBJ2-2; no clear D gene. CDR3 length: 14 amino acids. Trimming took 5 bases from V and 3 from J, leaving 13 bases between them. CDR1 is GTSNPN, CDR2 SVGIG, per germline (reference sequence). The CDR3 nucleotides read TGTGCCTGGCAGGTTGCGATACACACCGGGGAGCTGTTTTTT. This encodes CAWQVAIHTGELFF.

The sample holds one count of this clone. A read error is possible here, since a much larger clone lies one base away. CDR3 nucleotide sequence: TGTGCCAGCAGCCCGCAGGGGGCGGGAGAGACCCAGTACTTC. Its protein is CASSPQGAGETQYF. V gene TRBV5-6 combines with J gene TRBJ2-5, with 8 bases fitting TRBD1. V dropped 4 bases and J dropped 4; count of bases not matched to a gene: 6. Germline V gene sequence: CDR1 SGHDT, CDR2 YYEEEE. The CDR3 runs to 14 residues.